These 2 T cell receptor beta chains originate from one sample sequenced in a study of T cell responses to AZD1222 COVID-19 vaccine. Method: immunoSEQ multiplex PCR; TCRdb's copy keeps in-frame clones and lacks some. The sample has just over 90,000 clones; roughly nine tenths are singletons. The sequences come from peripheral blood, collected 28 days after the second AZD1222 dose. These receptors came from an adult who received the AZD1222 COVID-19 vaccine.

The rearrangement uses TRBV11-2 and TRBJ1-1; TRBD1 is a possible D gene (5 bases). CDR1 and CDR2 (germline): SGHAT, FQNNGV. CDR3 length: 15 residues. V lost 6 bases and J 3 bases, leaving 17 bases between the germline ends. The CDR3 coding sequence is TGTGCCAGCAGTCTCCGGCAGGGCGGGGACACTGAAGCTTTCTTT. Protein: CASSLRQGGDTEAFF. Full variable domain (rest looked up from reference TRBV11-2 and TRBJ1-1): EAGVAQSPRYKIIEKRQSVAFWCNPISGHATLYWYQQILGQGPKLLIQFQNNGVVDDSQLPKDRFSAERLKGVDSTLKIQPAKLEDSAVYLCASSLRQGGDTEAFFGQGTRLTVV.

This clone was seen just once. V is TRBV30 and J is TRBJ2-4, with TRBD1 matching over 9 bases. The CDR3 contains 14 residues. The V gene end was trimmed by 0 bases and the J gene end by 7 bases; junction bases not matched to a gene: 4. Germline assignment: CDR1 GTSNPN and CDR2 SVGIG (reference sequence). The CDR3 bases are TGTGCCTGGAGTGTACACAGGGGGCTCAACATTCAGTACTTC. It is translated as CAWSVHRGLNIQYF.